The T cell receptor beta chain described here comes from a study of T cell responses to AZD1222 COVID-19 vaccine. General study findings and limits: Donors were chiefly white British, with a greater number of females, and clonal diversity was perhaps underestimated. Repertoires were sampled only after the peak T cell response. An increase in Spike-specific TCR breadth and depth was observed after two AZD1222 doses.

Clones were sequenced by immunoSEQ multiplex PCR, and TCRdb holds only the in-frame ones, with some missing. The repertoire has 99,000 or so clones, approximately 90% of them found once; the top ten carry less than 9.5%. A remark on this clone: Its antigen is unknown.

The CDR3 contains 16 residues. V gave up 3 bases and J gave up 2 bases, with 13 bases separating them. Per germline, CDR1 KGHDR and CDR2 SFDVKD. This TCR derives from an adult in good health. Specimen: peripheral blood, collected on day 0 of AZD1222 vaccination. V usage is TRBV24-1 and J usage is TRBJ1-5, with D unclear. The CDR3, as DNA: TGTGCCACCAGTGATCCGGGCCTGGGTGGCAATCAGCCCCAGCATTTT. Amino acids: CATSDPGLGGNQPQHF.